This entry is about one T cell receptor beta chain. Its cognate antigen has yet to be identified. No base quality information exists; no much larger clone differs at one position. The junction carries 16 bases between V and J, which are trimmed by 6 bases and 5 bases respectively. In the germline V gene (reference sequence), CDR1 corresponds to LNHDA and CDR2 to SQIVND. There are 15 amino acids in the CDR3, from cysteine to phenylalanine inclusive. The CDR3 DNA has 45 bases and is translated from base 1. TCRbeta CDR3 regions were amplified from genomic DNA by means of the immunoSEQ Assay, a bias-controlled multiplex PCR. On the authors' methods: The number of nucleated cells in each sample was estimated from the amplification of reference gene primers within the assay. Sequence reads were collapsed and filtered to measure the absolute abundance of every unique TCRbeta CDR3 rearrangement. For each sample, productive Simpson clonality was calculated as the square root of Simpson's diversity index over productive rearrangements. TCRdb retrieved this table from immuneACCESS and kept in-frame rearrangements only. Not all clones are present; in checked studies, unresolved V genes account for under half, and no reason is known for the remainder. V and J calls and clone size follow that table, whereas D and trimming were derived from the DNA. This sample has more than 300,000 clones in its table, and roughly four fifths of those were observed once. In total, the top ten clones hold approximately 5.4% of the sample.

This entry is derived from a study of blood T cell repertoires in COVID-19 (dated by TCRdb to 2019 to 2021). At the level of the whole study: Samples covering the acute and convalescent phases of COVID-19 were provided by collaborators in the United States, Italy and Spain. The prospective study material was composed of cDNA or gDNA derived from T cells, B-cell-depleted T cells, or PBMCs. The dataset comprised deeply sampled blood TCRbeta repertoires from subjects exposed to, actively infected with, or recovered from COVID-19. A freely available public database, intended as a resource for researchers studying the immune response to SARS-CoV-2, is where the repertoires were released. Samples were obtained from the ongoing ImmuneRACE study (first 160 participants) and from about 1,300 subjects provided by 6 global collaborators. A de-identified subject ID, COVID-19 status, age in years and sex were almost always included in the sample metadata. Where available, HLA class I and class II types were taken from metadata supplied by the sample provider and were not determined by assay-based typing. The paper's findings and limits, for the study overall: The amount of clinical and demographic metadata varied by source and participant and was provided uncurated.

Participants in the prospective study were aged about 18 to 89 years, lived in 24 United States geographic areas, and enrolled through a virtual design. To assign participants to cohorts, the prospective study relied on clinical history that participants themselves reported in a screening survey and a study questionnaire. Recovered participants in ImmuneRACE Cohort 3 were defined by two consecutive negative NP/OP PCR tests, clearance by a healthcare professional, or resolution of symptoms. Mobile phlebotomists in the prospective study collected whole blood, serum and a nasopharyngeal or oropharyngeal swab from every participant. Prospective study participants could optionally give additional blood draws and questionnaires over an approximately two-month period. Before DNA extraction, blood samples from the prospective study were shipped at room temperature or frozen.

This TCR came from a woman in her forties or fifties who had recovered from COVID-19. Input material: PBMCs or T cells enriched from blood (not recorded which). The V and J segments used are TRBV19 and TRBJ1-4, with the D gene not clear enough to name. The CDR3 protein is CASSAWAAANEKLFF. DNA sequence: TGTGCCAGTAGCGCTTGGGCCGCCGCGAATGAAAAACTGTTTTTT.